A single sample gave rise to the 20 T cell receptor beta chains below, sequenced in a study of Ad26.COV2.S vaccination and SARS-CoV-2 variants. Sample treatment: around 19 received Ad26.COV2.S at low or high dose, single or two shots; about 5 received placebo; per-sample allocation not given. Day 63 after the first injection of vaccine or placebo was the sampling time. TCRdb's table, derived via immunoSEQ multiplex PCR, lists solely in-frame clones and lacks some. The sample has about 320,000 clones, over 80% seen once. Sequenced here: peripheral blood, sampled in a trial of Ad26.COV2.S vaccine versus placebo. These receptors were collected from a person aged 18-65 years who received the Ad26.COV2.S COVID-19 vaccine or a placebo.

V and J are TRBV6-5 and TRBJ1-1, with D possibly TRBD1 on 6 matching bases. Between the trimmed V and J ends, which lost 0 bases and 3 bases, there was a span of 8 bases. The length of the CDR3 is 14 residues. CDR1 is MNHEY and CDR2 is SVGAGI in the germline V gene. CDR3 sequence: CASSYSGGHTEAFF. CDR3 bases: TGTGCCAGCAGTTACTCGGGGGGGCACACTGAAGCTTTCTTT.

V and J are TRBV7-2 and TRBJ1-1; the D gene is possibly TRBD1 (5 bases). This CDR3 spans 15 amino acids. V gave up 4 bases and J gave up 0 bases, with 12 bases separating them. Germline V gives CDR1 SGHTA, CDR2 FQGNSA. CDR3 sequence: CASSSGTYMNTEAFF. The CDR3, as DNA: TGTGCCAGCAGCTCGGGGACCTATATGAACACTGAAGCTTTCTTT.

The CDR3 coding sequence is TGTGCCAGCAGCTCCCGTCGGGGGGGCTCCCAATATGAGCAGTTCTTC. Its translation is CASSSRRGGSQYEQFF. The J gene is TRBJ2-1, the V gene TRBV7-9; 8 positions agree with TRBD2. The trim removed 4 bases at V and 8 bases at J, leaving 13 bases unmatched. The CDR3 sequence is 16 residues long. Germline CDR1 is SEHNR and CDR2 is FQNEAQ (reference sequence). Full variable domain (rest looked up from reference TRBV7-9 and TRBJ2-1): DTGVSQNPRHKITKRGQNVTFRCDPISEHNRLYWYRQTLGQGPEFLTYFQNEAQLEKSRLLSDRFSAERPKGSFSTLEIQRTEQGDSAMYLCASSSRRGGSQYEQFFGPGTRLTVL.

This clone occurred a few times. The gene calls are TRBV19 and TRBJ2-7; 10 bases agree with TRBD1. J was trimmed by 2 bases and V by 5 bases; bases with no gene match: 9. Germline CDR1 LNHDA, CDR2 SQIVND (reference sequence). This CDR3 spans 16 amino acids. This CDR3 reads CASSSRAGTGAYEQYF. The CDR3 DNA follows: TGTGCCAGTAGTTCGCGAGCCGGGACAGGGGCCTACGAGCAGTACTTC.

This chain uses TRBV18 with TRBJ1-5, with TRBD1 matching over 7 bases. V shed 2 bases, J shed 3 bases, and the junction held 4 bases outside the gene matches. The CDR3 totals 15 residues. Germline V CDR1 and CDR2: KGHSH, LQKENI. Here the CDR3 DNA reads TGTGCCAGCTCACCATCCGACAGGGACAATCAGCCCCAGCATTTT. It specifies CASSPSDRDNQPQHF.

The chain is built from TRBV10-3 and TRBJ1-4; D is possibly TRBD1 (5 bases). In germline, CDR1 is ENHRY, CDR2 SYGVKD. The CDR3 spans 13 residues. Trimming took off 7 bases at V and 3 bases at J, with 9 bases between the two ends. The CDR3 DNA follows: TGTGCCATCACGAGGGACCCTAATGAAAAACTGTTTTTT. It translates to CAITRDPNEKLFF.

The chain has TRBV7-9 and TRBJ2-4; 10 bases line up with TRBD2. The CDR3 sequence is 16 residues long. The V segment lost 5 bases and the J segment 6 bases; nucleotides outside the gene matches: 10. Per the germline V gene, CDR1 is SEHNR and CDR2 is FQNEAQ (reference sequence). Here the CDR3 reads CASSHSGGPFGNIQYF. CDR3 in DNA: TGTGCCAGCAGCCATAGCGGGGGGCCTTTCGGAAACATTCAGTACTTC.

The V and J genes are TRBV7-3 and TRBJ2-1, with 12 positions matching TRBD2. The CDR3 has 18 amino acids. Germline V gene data show CDR1 as SGHTA and CDR2 as FQGTGA. V gave up 2 bases and J gave up 6 bases; unmatched junction bases: 11. DNA of the CDR3: TGTGCCAGCAGCTTATTCCCCGGGTGGACTAGCGGGACCAATGAGCAGTTCTTC. It encodes CASSLFPGWTSGTNEQFF.

The chain uses TRBV9 and TRBJ1-2; tentative D call: TRBD1 (6 bases). Between the trimmed V and J ends, which lost 6 bases and 7 bases, there was a span of 19 bases. Germline CDR1 and CDR2: SGDLS and YYNGEE. This CDR3 region has 14 residues. CDR3 amino acids: CASTPQGQGSGYTF. The CDR3 DNA follows: TGTGCCAGCACACCCCAGGGGCAGGGTAGTGGCTACACCTTC.

The sample holds a few counts of this clone. The junction shows a germline mismatch at one end, possibly a read error. V is TRBV5-1 and J is TRBJ1-2; a weak D match, TRBD1 (6 bases). This CDR3 contains 9 residues. CDR1 SGHRS and CDR2 YFSETQ come from the germline V gene. CDR3 nucleotides: TGCGCCAGCAGCCAGGGGAATTCCTTC. The encoded protein is CASSQGNSF.

This rearrangement joins TRBV5-1 to TRBJ2-5, with no clear D. The germline V and J ends were trimmed by 0 bases and 0 bases, with 6 bases remaining between them. The CDR3 is 14 residues long. In germline, CDR1 is SGHRS, CDR2 YFSETQ. CDR3 residues: CASSLGGYQETQYF. The CDR3 coding sequence is TGCGCCAGCAGCTTGGGAGGTTACCAAGAGACCCAGTACTTC.

The chain joins TRBV11-2 to TRBJ1-6; TRBD1 aligns across 7 bases. There are 14 residues in the CDR3. Germline V gene sequence: CDR1 SGHAT, CDR2 FQNNGV. J lost 8 bases, V lost 3 bases, and 4 bases had no gene match. The CDR3 coding sequence is TGTGCCAGCAGCTTCTCCGGGACAGATTCACCCCTCCACTTT. Translated: CASSFSGTDSPLHF.

This chain connects TRBV5-1 to TRBJ1-2, with D possibly being TRBD1 (6 bases). CDR3 length: 16 residues. Germline-derived CDR1 and CDR2 are SGHRS and YFSETQ. V lost 5 bases and J 7 bases, leaving 24 bases between the germline ends. CDR3 sequence reads: CASRGSATGWTGGYTF. The CDR3, as DNA: TGCGCCAGCAGGGGAAGCGCAACAGGGTGGACGGGTGGCTACACCTTC.

The V gene is TRBV7-3, the J gene TRBJ2-3; D is unclear. CDR1 SGHTA and CDR2 FQGTGA come from the germline V gene. Trimming took off 3 bases at V and 7 bases at J, with 11 bases between the two ends. The CDR3 runs to 13 residues. CDR3 sequence reads: CASSFSSFYTQYF. The CDR3 nucleotides are TGTGCCAGCAGCTTCTCCTCGTTCTATACGCAGTATTTT.

In nucleotides, the CDR3 is TGTGCCAGCAGCTTGGTCTTTAATCAGCCCCAGCATTTT. Its translation: CASSLVFNQPQHF. The chain uses TRBV5-5 and TRBJ1-5, with D hard to call. The CDR3 spans 13 residues. CDR1 SGHKS and CDR2 YYEKEE come from the germline V gene (reference sequence). Trimming removed 0 bases at V and 4 bases at J, with 5 bases between.

The chain joins TRBV11-2 to TRBJ1-1, with D perhaps TRBD1 (5 bases). In germline, CDR1 is SGHAT, CDR2 FQNNGV. The CDR3 extends over 15 amino acids. Deletions cut 1 base from V and 4 bases from J, with 13 bases between. CDR3 protein: CASSLAGGLGTEAFF. CDR3 bases: TGTGCCAGCAGCTTAGCCGGGGGATTGGGCACTGAAGCTTTCTTT.

The chain employs TRBV23-1 and TRBJ2-7; 9 bases match TRBD1. TRBV23-1 is designated an ORF whose function remains uncertain. The CDR3 runs 16 residues. V lost 3 bases and J lost 2; bases outside the gene matches: 8. CDR3 nucleotides: TGCGCCAGCAGTCACCAACCCGGGACAGGGACCTACGAGCAGTACTTC. It specifies CASSHQPGTGTYEQYF.

This clone was picked up one time. This chain uses TRBV28 with TRBJ1-2; tentative D call: TRBD1 (5 bases). CDR3 length: 12 amino acids. From germline, CDR1 is MDHEN and CDR2 SYDVKM. Trimming took off 3 bases at V and 8 bases at J, with 10 bases between the two ends. CDR3: CASSFGWDGYTF. The CDR3, as DNA: TGTGCCAGCAGTTTCGGTTGGGACGGCTACACCTTC.

The gene calls are TRBV6-5 and TRBJ2-1; 7 nucleotides agree with TRBD1. CDR1 is MNHEY and CDR2 is SVGAGI in the germline V gene. The CDR3 is 15 amino acids. The J segment lost 0 bases and the V segment lost 6 bases, leaving 5 bases of the junction unmatched. This CDR3 is CASRADRDSYNEQFF. CDR3 in DNA: TGTGCCAGCAGGGCTGACAGGGACTCCTACAATGAGCAGTTCTTC.

CDR3 region: CASSGAGGTTGELFF. The DNA for the CDR3 is TGTGCCAGCAGCGGAGCAGGGGGCACCACCGGGGAGCTGTTTTTT. The chain combines TRBV7-3 with TRBJ2-2; 8 bases line up with TRBD1. CDR3 size: 15 residues. CDR1 and CDR2 from the germline V gene are SGHTA and FQGTGA. V lost 5 bases to trimming and J lost 4 bases; unmatched junction nucleotides: 6.